The 32 T cell receptor beta chains given below trace back to one sample, sequenced in a study of T cell responses to AZD1222 COVID-19 vaccine. Libraries were prepared by immunoSEQ multiplex PCR; TCRdb keeps only in-frame clonotypes and omits some of them. Counted here are 100,000 or so clones, roughly 91% occurring once; the ten biggest clones make up around 3.5%. The sample here was peripheral blood, taken on day 0 of AZD1222 vaccination. The receptors come from an adult in good health.

The CDR3 here is CASKPGQGAYGYTF. CDR3 bases: TGCGCCAGCAAACCGGGACAGGGGGCCTATGGCTACACCTTC. The chain uses TRBV5-1 and TRBJ1-2, with 12 bases lining up with TRBD1. V was clipped by 6 bases and J by 4 bases; unmatched bases: 4. CDR1 is SGHRS and CDR2 is YFSETQ in the germline V gene. This CDR3 is 14 amino acids long.

The chain couples TRBV30 to TRBJ1-1; the match to TRBD1 covers 9 bases. Per germline, CDR1 GTSNPN and CDR2 SVGIG (reference sequence). This CDR3 is 13 amino acids long. Germline trimming cut 8 bases from V and 5 bases from J; bases unmatched to any gene: 9. The CDR3 coding sequence is TGTGCCGGTTCCGGGACAGGGACAACTGAAGCTTTCTTT. This codes for CAGSGTGTTEAFF. Using reference TRBV30 and TRBJ1-1 for the parts outside the CDR3, the full variable domain is SQTIHQWPATLVQPVGSPLSLECTVEGTSNPNLYWYRQAAGRGLQLLFYSVGIGQISSEVPQNLSASRPQDRQFILSSKKLLLSDSGFYLCAGSGTGTTEAFFGQGTRLTVV.

The gene calls are TRBV12-3 or TRBV12-4 and TRBJ2-1; D is unresolved. The CDR3 is 11 amino acids. Trimming took 3 bases from V and 8 from J, leaving 5 bases between them. CDR3 coding DNA: TGTGCCAGCAGTTTTGTGGATGAGCAGTTCTTC. Translating it yields CASSFVDEQFF.

The CDR3 DNA reads as TGTGCCAGCAGCCCGCGACCCTTGCAAGGCTACACCTTC. Its protein product is CASSPRPLQGYTF. V is TRBV9 and J is TRBJ1-2; D not certain. The CDR3 spans 13 residues. Between the trimmed V and J ends, which lost 4 bases and 8 bases, there was a span of 15 bases. Germline V gene sequence: CDR1 SGDLS, CDR2 YYNGEE.

The V and J genes are TRBV5-4 and TRBJ2-2; TRBD2 is a possible D gene (6 bases). Germline CDR1 SGHNT, CDR2 YYREEE (reference sequence). The CDR3 covers 18 residues. V lost 4 bases, J lost 5 bases, and 24 bases lay in between. The CDR3 loop reads CASSKTVGAGPGTGELFF. CDR3 bases: TGTGCCAGCAGCAAAACCGTGGGTGCGGGGCCGGGGACCGGGGAGCTGTTTTTT.

The chain combines TRBV6-6 with TRBJ1-5; no clear D gene. The V gene's germline CDR1 is MNHNY and CDR2 SVGAGI (reference sequence). Trimming took 2 bases from V and 4 from J, leaving 3 bases between them. This CDR3 has 12 amino acids. The CDR3 nucleotides read TGTGCCAGCAGTTACGGGAATCAGCCCCAGCATTTT. Translating it yields CASSYGNQPQHF.

The V call is TRBV28, the J call TRBJ2-7, with D unclear. The CDR3 contains 10 residues. CDR1 is MDHEN, CDR2 SYDVKM, per germline. With 2 bases removed from V and 5 bases from J, the gap between germline ends came to 1 base. Written as DNA, the CDR3 is TGTGCCAGCAGTTTACACGAGCAGTACTTC. It codes for CASSLHEQYF.

The chain employs TRBV2 and TRBJ2-3; 9 positions agree with TRBD2. The germline CDR1 and CDR2 sequences are SNHLY and FYNNEI. The junction had 11 bases not matched to a gene; V was cut back by 7 bases and J by 0 bases. The CDR3 consists of 17 residues. CDR3 sequence reads: CASNLNSGGLSTDTQYF. The CDR3 DNA sequence: TGTGCCAGCAACCTAAATAGCGGGGGCCTTAGCACAGATACGCAGTATTTT.

This sequence joins TRBV19 and TRBJ1-3; D is possibly TRBD1 (6 bases). Looked up from germline, CDR1 is LNHDA and CDR2 is SQIVND (reference sequence). V was cut by 7 bases and J by 8 bases, with 24 bases left in between. This CDR3 region has 16 residues. DNA of the CDR3: TGTGCCAGTACATTTAGGGGGGGGGCGAACGCCTACACCATATATTTT. Protein product: CASTFRGGANAYTIYF. The full variable domain, rest sourced from reference TRBV19 and TRBJ1-3, is DGGITQSPKYLFRKEGQNVTLSCEQNLNHDAMYWYRQDPGQGLRLIYYSQIVNDFQKGDIAEGYSVSREKKESFPLTVTSAQKNPTAFYLCASTFRGGANAYTIYFGEGSWLTVV.

The sample holds one count of this clone. DNA for the CDR3: TGTGCCAGCAGGACCGGGACAGGGGTTGAAAAACTGTTTTTT. Protein: CASRTGTGVEKLFF. The chain links TRBV27 to TRBJ1-4, with 10 bases matching TRBD1. There are 14 residues in the CDR3. Per the germline V gene, CDR1 is MNHEY and CDR2 is SMNVEV (reference sequence). J lost 7 bases, V lost 6 bases, and 5 bases had no gene match.

This clone showed up just once. The V gene is TRBV4-1, the J gene TRBJ1-5; D is uncertain. V was clipped by 3 bases and J by 6 bases, with 12 bases between them. The CDR3 contains 14 residues. The V gene's germline CDR1 is MGHRA and CDR2 YSYEKL. The CDR3 DNA reads as TGCGCCAGCAGCCAGCGTAGGGAGGTTCAGCCCCAGCATTTT. Residues: CASSQRREVQPQHF.

This clone has a single count. The chain combines TRBV12-3 or TRBV12-4 with TRBJ1-5, with unresolved D. This CDR3 is 12 amino acids long. The V end was cut by 6 bases, the J end by 10 bases, with 13 bases between. The CDR3 here is CASRRPGEPQHF. CDR3 bases: TGTGCCAGCAGGAGACCGGGAGAACCCCAGCATTTT.

In regard to this clone: No conserved phenylalanine or tryptophan ends this CDR3, so it is likely a read error. It is unclear where the CDR3 begins or ends on the DNA, so no DNA is shown, and the CDR3 is as TCRdb lists it. The chain joins TRBV12-2 to TRBJ2-7. TRBV12-2 is flagged as a pseudogene. The CDR3 region is 9 residues in length, termini included. The CDR3: CASRLYSPT.

The gene calls are TRBV2 and TRBJ1-1, with D possibly being TRBD1 (5 bases). Germline-derived CDR1 and CDR2 are SNHLY and FYNNEI. Trimming stripped 8 bases from V and 0 bases from J, with 13 bases between. The CDR3 has 14 amino acids. CDR3 residues: CASRPGHMNTEAFF. CDR3 coding DNA: TGTGCCAGCCGCCCTGGACATATGAACACTGAAGCTTTCTTT.

This sequence joins TRBV18 and TRBJ1-2, with 8 bases identical to TRBD1. Germline V lookup: CDR1 KGHSH, CDR2 LQKENI. V shed 8 bases and J 7 bases; nucleotides not matched to a gene: 15. CDR3 length equals 15 residues. CDR3 protein: CASTTWAGGLLGYTF. CDR3 coding DNA: TGTGCCAGCACTACGTGGGCAGGGGGCCTCCTTGGCTACACCTTC.

The V call is TRBV7-2, the J call TRBJ2-2, with 10 nucleotides matching TRBD2. This CDR3 is 15 amino acids long. Losses at the gene ends were 5 bases for V and 3 bases for J; bases not matched to a gene: 3. Germline lookup yields CDR1 SGHTA and CDR2 FQGNSA. This CDR3 is CASSLSGGHTGELFF. The CDR3 bases are TGTGCCAGCAGCCTTAGCGGGGGGCACACCGGGGAGCTGTTTTTT.

The chain's CDR3 is CASSLEREVRYNEQFF. CDR3 in DNA: TGTGCCAGCAGCTTGGAGAGGGAGGTGAGGTACAATGAGCAGTTCTTC. The chain uses TRBV5-8 and TRBJ2-1; possible D gene TRBD2, 6 bases. This CDR3 comprises 16 residues. Trimming took 0 bases from V and 4 from J, leaving 14 bases between them. The germline V gene encodes CDR1 SGHTS and CDR2 YDEGEE.

CDR3 amino acids: CASSLRGGEVDTQYF. The DNA for the CDR3 is TGCGCCAGCAGCCTGCGGGGGGGCGAGGTAGATACGCAGTATTTT. The rearrangement joins TRBV4-3 to TRBJ2-3; the match to TRBD2 covers 9 bases. This CDR3 region has 15 residues. Germline CDR1 is LGHNA and CDR2 is YSLEER. V gave up 4 bases and J gave up 5 bases; unmatched junction bases: 7.

This sequence joins TRBV3-1 (or the pseudogene TRBV3-2) and TRBJ1-2, with 9 nucleotides matching TRBD1. This CDR3 contains 15 residues. The junction had 4 bases not matched to a gene; V was cut back by 4 bases and J by 1 base. CDR1 and CDR2 from the germline V gene are LGHDT and YNNKEL (reference sequence). Here the CDR3 DNA reads TGTGCCAGCAGCCCGCGGGACAGGGATAACTATGGCTACACCTTC. Protein product: CASSPRDRDNYGYTF.

The chain joins TRBV5-6 to TRBJ1-2; 9 nucleotides align to TRBD1. Trimming at V came to 3 bases and at J to 1 base, leaving 7 bases not matched to a gene. The CDR3 has 16 amino acids. CDR1 is SGHDT and CDR2 is YYEEEE in the germline V gene. The CDR3 spells CASSSPGQGLNYGYTF. The CDR3 nucleotides read TGTGCCAGCAGCTCTCCGGGACAGGGCCTTAACTATGGCTACACCTTC.

This sequence joins TRBV9 and TRBJ2-7; TRBD2 matches 7 bases. The trim removed 4 bases at V and 1 base at J, leaving 5 bases unmatched. Germline lookup yields CDR1 SGDLS and CDR2 YYNGEE. The CDR3 has 14 amino acids. The CDR3 loop is CASSFRGESYEQYF. For the CDR3, the DNA is TGTGCCAGCAGCTTCCGGGGGGAATCCTACGAGCAGTACTTC.

The chain links TRBV5-6 to TRBJ2-5; D may be TRBD1 or TRBD2 (5 bases each). V lost 5 bases, J lost 1 base, and 9 bases lay in between. Germline assignment: CDR1 SGHDT and CDR2 YYEEEE. CDR3 length equals 13 residues. The CDR3 coding sequence is TGTGCCAGCAGTACCGGGGCCCAAGAGACCCAGTACTTC. It translates to CASSTGAQETQYF. The full variable domain, completed using reference TRBV5-6 and TRBJ2-5, is DAGVTQSPTHLIKTRGQQVTLRCSPKSGHDTVSWYQQALGQGPQFIFQYYEEEERQRGNFPDRFSGHQFPNYSSELNVNALLLGDSALYLCASSTGAQETQYFGPGTRLLVL.

The chain joins TRBV7-3 to TRBJ2-1, with D tentatively TRBD1 or TRBD2 (6 bases each). The CDR3 is made up of 14 amino acids. CDR1 is SGHTA and CDR2 is FQGTGA in the germline V gene. V lost 5 bases and J lost 7, with 15 bases in between. The CDR3 sequence: CASSAPGASNEQFF. CDR3 coding DNA: TGTGCCAGCAGCGCGCCGGGGGCTTCTAATGAGCAGTTCTTC.

The chain couples TRBV6-5 to TRBJ1-1; D uncertain. This CDR3 region has 14 residues. V was shortened by 2 bases and J by 0 bases, with 7 bases between the two germline ends. Per the germline V gene, CDR1 is MNHEY and CDR2 is SVGAGI. The CDR3 bases are TGTGCCAGCAGTTACACAAAGATGAACACTGAAGCTTTCTTT. This gives the protein CASSYTKMNTEAFF.

The gene calls are TRBV24-1 and TRBJ1-1, with 8 nucleotides matching TRBD1. V gave up 9 bases and J gave up 1 base; unmatched junction bases: 12. Germline CDR1 is KGHDR and CDR2 is SFDVKD. The length of the CDR3 is 16 residues. The CDR3: CATSPGGLSRNTEAFF. The CDR3, as DNA: TGTGCCACCTCCCCAGGGGGCCTCTCGAGGAACACTGAAGCTTTCTTT.

Worth noting for this clone: The sample contains more than one DNA sequence encoding this CDR3. The genes are TRBV6-5 and TRBJ1-2; D might be TRBD1 (5 bases). In germline, CDR1 is MNHEY, CDR2 SVGAGI. Trimming stripped 2 bases from V and 2 bases from J, with 6 bases between. The CDR3 consists of 13 residues. CDR3 region: CASSYGGNYGYTF. For the CDR3, the DNA is TGTGCCAGCAGTTACGGGGGGAACTATGGCTACACCTTC.

This rearrangement joins TRBV27 to TRBJ1-2, with 7 positions matching TRBD1. CDR3 size: 16 residues. Germline V lookup: CDR1 MNHEY, CDR2 SMNVEV (reference sequence). Trimming cost V 6 bases and J 9 bases; bases outside gene matches: 19. CDR3 DNA: TGTGCCAGCAGACGCCCCGGTCCCTCGGGACAGAGCCGCTACACCTTC. Encoded protein: CASRRPGPSGQSRYTF.

The rearrangement links TRBV5-1 to TRBJ1-4; 8 nucleotides match TRBD1. Trimming removed 4 bases from V and 6 bases from J; junction bases left unmatched: 5. Germline loops: CDR1 SGHRS, CDR2 YFSETQ. This CDR3 is 14 amino acids long. The CDR3 DNA is TGCGCCAGCAGCCCGGGACAGGCGTATGAAAAACTGTTTTTT. Its protein product is CASSPGQAYEKLFF. Complete variable domain (other parts from reference TRBV5-1 and TRBJ1-4): KAGVTQTPRYLIKTRGQQVTLSCSPISGHRSVSWYQQTPGQGLQFLFEYFSETQRNKGNFPGRFSGRQFSNSRSEMNVSTLELGDSALYLCASSPGQAYEKLFFGSGTQLSVL.

The chain couples TRBV19 to TRBJ2-6, with TRBD1 matching over 7 bases. Germline CDR1 and CDR2: LNHDA and SQIVND (reference sequence). The trim removed 7 bases at V and 3 bases at J, leaving 9 bases unmatched. This CDR3 comprises 16 residues. Here the CDR3 DNA reads TGTGCCAGTACCAGCGTAGGGGGCGGTGGGGCCAACGTCCTGACTTTC. Translated, it gives CASTSVGGGGANVLTF.

J is TRBJ2-7 and V is TRBV3-1 (or the pseudogene TRBV3-2), with unresolved D. Trimming cost V 0 bases and J 5 bases, with 14 bases left between them. This CDR3 has 15 residues. CDR1 and CDR2 (germline): LGHDT, YNNKEL (reference sequence). The CDR3 nucleotides are TGTGCCAGCAGCCAAGATCCTCCAGAATCCCACGAGCAGTACTTC. It specifies CASSQDPPESHEQYF.

The CDR3 bases are TGCGCCAGCAGCCCGGACGGGTTCAATTCACCCCTCCACTTT. It yields the protein CASSPDGFNSPLHF. This rearrangement joins TRBV5-1 to TRBJ1-6; D is ambiguous. This CDR3 comprises 14 residues. The ends were cut back, 4 bases at V and 7 bases at J, with 12 bases in the middle. Germline loops: CDR1 SGHRS, CDR2 YFSETQ. The full variable domain, in which reference TRBV5-1 and TRBJ1-6 provide the parts outside the CDR3, is KAGVTQTPRYLIKTRGQQVTLSCSPISGHRSVSWYQQTPGQGLQFLFEYFSETQRNKGNFPGRFSGRQFSNSRSEMNVSTLELGDSALYLCASSPDGFNSPLHFGNGTRLTVT.

This rearrangement joins TRBV7-9 to TRBJ1-5, with D possibly matching TRBD1 (5 bases). This CDR3 spans 15 amino acids. The germline V gene encodes CDR1 SEHNR and CDR2 FQNEAQ (reference sequence). Trimming cost V 6 bases and J 2 bases, with 14 bases left between them. The CDR3 coding sequence is TGTGCCAGCAGTGGCCAGGGTTCCGGCAATCAGCCCCAGCATTTT. It specifies CASSGQGSGNQPQHF.